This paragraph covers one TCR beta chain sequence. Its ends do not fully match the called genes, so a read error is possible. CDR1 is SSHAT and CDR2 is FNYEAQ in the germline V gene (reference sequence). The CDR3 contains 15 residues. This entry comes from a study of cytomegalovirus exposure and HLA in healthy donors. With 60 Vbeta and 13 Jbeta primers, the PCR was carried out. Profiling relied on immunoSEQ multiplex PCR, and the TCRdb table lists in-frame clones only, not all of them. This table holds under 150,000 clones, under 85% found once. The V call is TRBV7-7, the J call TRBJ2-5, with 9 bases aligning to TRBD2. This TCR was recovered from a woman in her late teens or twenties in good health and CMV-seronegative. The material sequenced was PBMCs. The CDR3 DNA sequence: TGTGCTAGCAGCGCGTCTAGCGGGGTACAAGAGACCCAGTACTTC. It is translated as CASSASSGVQETQYF.